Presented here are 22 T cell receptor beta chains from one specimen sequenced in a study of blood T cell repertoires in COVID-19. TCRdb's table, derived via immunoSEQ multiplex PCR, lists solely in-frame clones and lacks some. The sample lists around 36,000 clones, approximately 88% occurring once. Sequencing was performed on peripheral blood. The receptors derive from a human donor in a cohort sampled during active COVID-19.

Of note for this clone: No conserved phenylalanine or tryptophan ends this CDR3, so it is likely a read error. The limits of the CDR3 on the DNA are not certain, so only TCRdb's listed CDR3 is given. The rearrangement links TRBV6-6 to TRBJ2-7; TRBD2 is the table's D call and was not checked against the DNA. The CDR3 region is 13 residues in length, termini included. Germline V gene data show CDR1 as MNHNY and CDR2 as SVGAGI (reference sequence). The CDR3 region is CASSPRGGRSFFS.

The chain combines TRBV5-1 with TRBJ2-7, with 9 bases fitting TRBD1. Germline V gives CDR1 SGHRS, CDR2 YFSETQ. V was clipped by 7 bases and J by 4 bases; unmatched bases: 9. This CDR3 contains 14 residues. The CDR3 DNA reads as TGCGCCAGCCGCTGGGGGACAGGGCCGTACGAGCAGTACTTC. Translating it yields CASRWGTGPYEQYF.

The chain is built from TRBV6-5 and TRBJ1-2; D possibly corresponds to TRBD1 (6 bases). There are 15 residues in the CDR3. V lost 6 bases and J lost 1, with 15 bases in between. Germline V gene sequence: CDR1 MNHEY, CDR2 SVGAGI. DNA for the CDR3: TGTGCCAGCAGGGGTGGGGACAATCTTAACTATGGCTACACCTTC. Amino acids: CASRGGDNLNYGYTF.

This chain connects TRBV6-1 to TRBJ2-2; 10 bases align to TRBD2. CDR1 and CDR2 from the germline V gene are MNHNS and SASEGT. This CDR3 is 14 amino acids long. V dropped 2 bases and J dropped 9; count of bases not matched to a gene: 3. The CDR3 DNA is TGTGCCAGCAGTGAACTAGCGGGGGCACGGGAGCTGTTTTTT. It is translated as CASSELAGARELFF.

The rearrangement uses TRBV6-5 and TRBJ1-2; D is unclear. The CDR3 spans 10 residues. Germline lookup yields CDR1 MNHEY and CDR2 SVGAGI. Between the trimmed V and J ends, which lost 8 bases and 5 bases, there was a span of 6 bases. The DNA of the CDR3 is TGTGCCAGCCTTGAGTATGGCTACACCTTC. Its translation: CASLEYGYTF.

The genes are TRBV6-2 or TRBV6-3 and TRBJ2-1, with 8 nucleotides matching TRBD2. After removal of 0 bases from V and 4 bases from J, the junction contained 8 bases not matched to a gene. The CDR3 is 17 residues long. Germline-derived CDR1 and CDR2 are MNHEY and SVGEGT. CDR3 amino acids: CASSYSPSGGLYNEQFF. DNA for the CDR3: TGTGCCAGCAGTTACTCTCCCAGCGGGGGACTATACAATGAGCAGTTCTTC.

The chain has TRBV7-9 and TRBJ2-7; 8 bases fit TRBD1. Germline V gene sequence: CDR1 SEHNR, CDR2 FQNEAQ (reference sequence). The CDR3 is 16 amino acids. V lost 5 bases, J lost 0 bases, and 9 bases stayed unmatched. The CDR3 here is CASSPDRGASSYEQYF. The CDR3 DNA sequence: TGTGCCAGCAGCCCAGACAGGGGCGCTAGCTCCTACGAGCAGTACTTC.

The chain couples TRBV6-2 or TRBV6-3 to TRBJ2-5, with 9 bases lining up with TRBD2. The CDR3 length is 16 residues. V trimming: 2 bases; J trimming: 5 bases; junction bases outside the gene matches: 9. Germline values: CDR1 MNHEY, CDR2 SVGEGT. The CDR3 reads CASSYTSGFIGETQYF. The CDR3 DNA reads TGTGCCAGCAGTTACACTAGCGGGTTCATCGGTGAGACCCAGTACTTC.

The CDR3 loop reads CASSSLREGANYGYTF. CDR3 nucleotide sequence: TGTGCCAGCAGTTCTCTCAGGGAAGGGGCTAACTATGGCTACACCTTC. J is TRBJ1-2 and V is TRBV25-1; perhaps TRBD1 as D (5 bases). The length of the CDR3 is 16 residues. V was pared by 5 bases and J by 0 bases, with 16 bases between. CDR1 MGHDK and CDR2 SYGVNS come from the germline V gene.

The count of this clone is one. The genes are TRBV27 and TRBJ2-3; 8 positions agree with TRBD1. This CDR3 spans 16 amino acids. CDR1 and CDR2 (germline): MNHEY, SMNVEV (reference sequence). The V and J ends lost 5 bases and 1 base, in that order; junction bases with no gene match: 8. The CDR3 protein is CASSLRQGSGTDTQYF. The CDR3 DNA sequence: TGTGCCAGCAGTCTTCGACAGGGGTCGGGCACAGATACGCAGTATTTT.

The CDR3 sequence is CASSQRLTGSNEKLFF. The CDR3 nucleotides read TGTGCCAGCAGCCAGCGTCTGACAGGGTCTAATGAAAAACTGTTTTTT. This chain links TRBV4-2 with TRBJ1-4; 7 bases match TRBD1. V dropped 3 bases and J dropped 3; count of bases not matched to a gene: 7. CDR3 size: 16 residues. Germline V lookup: CDR1 LGHNA, CDR2 YNFKEQ.

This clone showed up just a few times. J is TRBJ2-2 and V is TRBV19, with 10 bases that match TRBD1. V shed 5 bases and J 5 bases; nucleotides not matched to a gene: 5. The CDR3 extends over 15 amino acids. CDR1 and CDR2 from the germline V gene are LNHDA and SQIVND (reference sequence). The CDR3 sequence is CASSLGQGDTGELFF. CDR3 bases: TGTGCCAGTAGTCTCGGACAGGGGGATACCGGGGAGCTGTTTTTT.

The CDR3 here is CASSQTSGENTGELFF. CDR3 coding DNA: TGCGCCAGCAGCCAAACTAGCGGGGAAAACACCGGGGAGCTGTTTTTT. The chain employs TRBV5-1 and TRBJ2-2; 10 bases line up with TRBD2. Trimming took 4 bases from V and 2 from J; bases not matched to a gene: 5. Germline-derived CDR1 and CDR2 are SGHRS and YFSETQ. The CDR3 is 16 amino acids.

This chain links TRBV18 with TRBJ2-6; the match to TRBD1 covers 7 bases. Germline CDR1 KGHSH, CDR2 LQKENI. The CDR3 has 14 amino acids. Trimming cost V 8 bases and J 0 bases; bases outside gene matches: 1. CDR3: CASAGGSGANVLTF. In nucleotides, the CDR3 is TGTGCCAGCGCAGGGGGCTCTGGGGCCAACGTCCTGACTTTC.

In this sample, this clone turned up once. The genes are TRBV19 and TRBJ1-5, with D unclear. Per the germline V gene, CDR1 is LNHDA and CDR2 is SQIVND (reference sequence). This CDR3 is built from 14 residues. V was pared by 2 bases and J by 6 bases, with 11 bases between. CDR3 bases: TGTGCCAGTAGTATACCGCCAGCGGGTCAGCCCCAGCATTTT. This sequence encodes CASSIPPAGQPQHF.

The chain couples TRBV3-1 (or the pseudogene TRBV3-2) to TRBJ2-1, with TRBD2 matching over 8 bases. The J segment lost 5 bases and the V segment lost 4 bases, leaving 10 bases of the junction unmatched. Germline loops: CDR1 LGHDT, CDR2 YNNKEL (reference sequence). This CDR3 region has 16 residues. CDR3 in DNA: TGTGCCAGCAGCCTCAGGGAGCGGGAGTGGAACAATGAGCAGTTCTTC. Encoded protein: CASSLREREWNNEQFF.

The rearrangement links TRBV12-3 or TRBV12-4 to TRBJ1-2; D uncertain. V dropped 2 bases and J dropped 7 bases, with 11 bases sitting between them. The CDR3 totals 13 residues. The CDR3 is CASSLIPPGGYTF. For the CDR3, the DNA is TGTGCCAGCAGTTTAATCCCGCCGGGTGGCTACACCTTC.

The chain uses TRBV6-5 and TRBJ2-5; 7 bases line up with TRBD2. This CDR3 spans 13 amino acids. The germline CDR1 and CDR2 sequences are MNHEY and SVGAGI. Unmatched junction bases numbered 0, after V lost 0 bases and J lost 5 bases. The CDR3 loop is CASSYSGGETQYF. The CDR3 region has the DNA TGTGCCAGCAGTTACTCCGGGGGGGAGACCCAGTACTTC.

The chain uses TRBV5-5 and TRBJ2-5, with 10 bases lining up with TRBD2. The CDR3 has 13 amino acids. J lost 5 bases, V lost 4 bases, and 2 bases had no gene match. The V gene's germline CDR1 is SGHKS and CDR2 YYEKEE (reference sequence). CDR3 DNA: TGTGCCAGCAGCCTGGGACTAGCGGAGACCCAGTACTTC. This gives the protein CASSLGLAETQYF.

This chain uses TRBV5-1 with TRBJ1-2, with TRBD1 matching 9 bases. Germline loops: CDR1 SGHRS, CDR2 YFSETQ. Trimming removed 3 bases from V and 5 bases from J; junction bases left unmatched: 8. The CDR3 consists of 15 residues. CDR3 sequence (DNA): TGCGCCAGCAGCTCCTTGACAGGGGGAGGTTATGGCTACACCTTC. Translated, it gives CASSSLTGGGYGYTF.

The chain's CDR3 is CASSPYGTSPREQYF. CDR3 coding DNA: TGTGCCAGCAGCCCTTACGGGACTTCCCCGCGCGAGCAGTACTTC. The rearrangement joins TRBV3-1 (or the pseudogene TRBV3-2) to TRBJ2-7, with D perhaps matching TRBD2 (6 bases). V lost 4 bases and J 6 bases, leaving 19 bases between the germline ends. Germline values: CDR1 LGHDT, CDR2 YNNKEL (reference sequence). The CDR3 length is 15 residues.

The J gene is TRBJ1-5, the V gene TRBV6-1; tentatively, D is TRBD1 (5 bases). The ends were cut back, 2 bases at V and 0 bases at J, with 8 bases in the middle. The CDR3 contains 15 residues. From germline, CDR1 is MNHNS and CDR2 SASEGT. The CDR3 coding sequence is TGTGCCAGCAGTGAACAGGGATATAGCAATCAGCCCCAGCATTTT. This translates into CASSEQGYSNQPQHF.